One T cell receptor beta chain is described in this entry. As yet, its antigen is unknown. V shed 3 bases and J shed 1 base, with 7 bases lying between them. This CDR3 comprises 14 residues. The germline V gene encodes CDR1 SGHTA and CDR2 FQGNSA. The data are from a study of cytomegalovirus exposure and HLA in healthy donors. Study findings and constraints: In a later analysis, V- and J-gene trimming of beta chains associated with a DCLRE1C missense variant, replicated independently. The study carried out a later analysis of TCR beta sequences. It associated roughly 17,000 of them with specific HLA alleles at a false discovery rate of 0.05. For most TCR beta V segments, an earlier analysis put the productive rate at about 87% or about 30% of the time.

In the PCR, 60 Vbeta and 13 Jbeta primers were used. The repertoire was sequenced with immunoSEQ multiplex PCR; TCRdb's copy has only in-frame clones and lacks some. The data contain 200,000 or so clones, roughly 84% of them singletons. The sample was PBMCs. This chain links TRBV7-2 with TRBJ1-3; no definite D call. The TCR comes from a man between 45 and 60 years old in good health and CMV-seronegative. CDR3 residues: CASSFRVSGNTIYF. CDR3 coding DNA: TGTGCCAGCAGCTTCCGGGTATCTGGAAACACCATATATTTT.